This note documents a single TCR beta chain sequence. This specimen belongs to a study of shared clonotypes between healthy human individuals. Across the study: Researchers drew samples from a couple of women and a few men aged 18 to 49.

Repertoires were generated with immunoSEQ multiplex PCR, while TCRdb's copy carries only in-frame clones and drops some. Of approximately 470,000 clones detected, almost 80% appear once; the ten largest clones hold around 11%. The junction had 13 bases not matched to a gene; V was cut back by 1 base and J by 4 bases. CDR1 is GTSNPN, CDR2 SVGIG, per germline (reference sequence). This CDR3 contains 17 residues. Sequences were obtained from PBMCs. The chain recombines TRBV30 with TRBJ2-1, with TRBD2 matching 7 bases. The receptor was derived from a woman aged 40 to 50 in good health. Some clones in this sample may be carry-over from other donors' samples. This chain's CDR3 is CAWSGLNSGRPYNEQFF. CDR3 nucleotides: TGTGCCTGGAGTGGGTTAAATAGCGGGCGCCCATACAATGAGCAGTTCTTC.